The present TCR beta chain was sequenced within a study of regulatory T cells in long-lasting Graves disease. Trimming cost V 0 bases and J 2 bases; bases outside gene matches: 12. Germline V gene lookup returns CDR1 SGDLS and CDR2 YYNGEE. CDR3 length: 20 residues. Arm-PCR of CDR3 regions and iRepertoire HTBI primers were used to build TCR beta libraries. MiXCR was run by TCRdb on the multiplex PCR reads, yielding one entry per CDR3 protein. This table holds roughly 610,000 distinct CDR3 sequences, 15% to 20% found once. As for time point: newly diagnosed GD, antithyroid drugs for less than 3 months. PBMCs were the source of the RNA used for TCR sequencing. The sample holds many counts of this clonotype. No antigen is known for it. Study-level points and caveats: Favored gene segments in persistent disease were TRBV28, TRBJ1-2 and TRBJ2-5. With approximately 3,000 shared public clonotypes, persistent patients exceeded new patients, who shared more than 900.

This same sample was also part of a study on T cells in Graves' hyperthyroidism and ophthalmopathy. That report adds: These patients, aged 18 to 65, had recently diagnosed hyperthyroidism lasting under 2 months. Researchers ran a first-round RT-PCR on the TCR CDR3 using the HTBI primer set.

The V gene is TRBV9, the J gene TRBJ2-1, with TRBD2 matching over 12 bases. The clonotype comes from a man younger than 35 with Graves disease. Here the sequenced sample was peripheral blood mononuclear cells (PBMCs), taken at new diagnosis, from a patient treated with antithyroid drugs. The CDR3, as DNA: TGTGCCAGCAGCGTAGATAACCTACACTGGACTAGCGGGGCCTACAATGAGCAGTTCTTC. It yields the protein CASSVDNLHWTSGAYNEQFF. Variable domain in full (rest from reference TRBV9 and TRBJ2-1): DSGVTQTPKHLITATGQRVTLRCSPRSGDLSVYWYQQSLDQGLQFLIQYYNGEERAKGNILERFSAQQFPDLHSELNLSSLELGDSALYFCASSVDNLHWTSGAYNEQFFGPGTRLTVL.